A selection of T cell receptor beta chains follows, all from one sample in a study of blood T cell repertoires in COVID-19. The repertoire was sequenced with immunoSEQ multiplex PCR; TCRdb's copy has only in-frame clones and lacks some. The sample holds roughly 200,000 clones, around 82% seen once. The sample was PBMCs or T cells enriched from blood (not recorded which). These receptors were obtained from a woman in her sixties or seventies with acute COVID-19. Both conserved end residues are part of each CDR3. Fields, in order: clone size, J gene, D gene, V gene, CDR3 DNA, CDR3 protein. The D gene is left open where the match is weak. Expanded clones are given a class, and other clones once, few, many or no size at all.

>-|TRBJ2-3|-|TRBV19
TGTGCCACCTCGCTCGGGTTTCTGGGCACAGATACGCAGTATTTT
CATSLGFLGTDTQYF
>-|TRBJ1-3|-|TRBV9
TGTGCCAGCAGCGCCGACAGGACGGGCTCTGGAAACACCATATATTTT
CASSADRTGSGNTIYF
>once|TRBJ1-3|-|TRBV6-5
TGTGCCAGCAGTTACGCAGGGACTAGCTCTGGAAACACCATATATTTT
CASSYAGTSSGNTIYF
>-|TRBJ2-1|TRBD1|TRBV11-2
TGTGCCAGCAGCTCCCGTGCCGGGACAGGGAGAAATGAGCAGTTCTTC
CASSSRAGTGRNEQFF
>-|TRBJ2-5|-|TRBV11-3
TGTGCCAGCAGCTCACAGGAGGGACGGGAGACCCAGTACTTC
CASSSQEGRETQYF
>-|TRBJ1-3|-|TRBV5-6
TGTGCCAGCAGTCGGAGCGGGGCGACCGGAAACACCATATATTTT
CASSRSGATGNTIYF
>-|TRBJ1-1|TRBD1|TRBV28
TGTGCCAGCAGGGCCGGGACAGCGGCTGAAGCTTTCTTT
CASRAGTAAEAFF
>-|TRBJ2-3|TRBD1|TRBV5-1
TGCGCCAGCAGCAAAGGACAGGAGCTCACAGATACGCAGTATTTT
CASSKGQELTDTQYF
>-|TRBJ1-2|-|TRBV5-1
TGCGCCAGCAGCTTGGGACAGCCCCCAGCTGGCTACACCTTC
CASSLGQPPAGYTF
>-|TRBJ2-3|TRBD1|TRBV5-8
TGTGCCAGCAGCTCAGGGGACAGGCTCACAGATACGCAGTATTTT
CASSSGDRLTDTQYF